The clone carrying this T cell receptor beta chain has more than one count but fewer than ten. Its antigen remains unknown. The sample originates from a study of T cells in Graves' hyperthyroidism and ophthalmopathy. General study results and limits: Appearing also in blood were most of the thyroid clonotypes expanded above 0.001.

This CDR3 region has 16 residues. In germline, CDR1 is SNHLY, CDR2 FYNNEI. The V gene lost 4 bases and the J gene lost 0 bases, with 10 bases spanning the gap. TCR beta CDR3 regions were amplified from RNA transcripts. With the HTBI primer set, the TCR CDR3 went through a first round of RT-PCR. TCRdb re-derived calls from the multiplex PCR reads in MiXCR, one entry per CDR3 protein. The sample holds around 200,000 distinct CDR3 sequences, about 17% seen once. Uncontrolled infection, other autoimmune disease, pregnancy or lactation led to exclusion. Fresh peripheral blood, about 9.3 ml, yielded the PBMCs.

This clonotype originated in a man aged 35 to 55 with Graves' hyperthyroidism. The V gene is TRBV2, the J gene TRBJ1-6, with D possibly TRBD1 on 6 matching bases. The source material was blood. Written as DNA, the CDR3 is TGTGCCAGCAGTGTCACAGGGAGCTCCTATAATTCACCCCTCCACTTT. Amino acids: CASSVTGSSYNSPLHF.